The 10 T cell receptor beta chains presented below share a single source sample, sequenced in a study of blood T cell repertoires in COVID-19. Using immunoSEQ multiplex PCR, the repertoire was profiled, and TCRdb retains in-frame clones only, with some absent. The sample yields roughly 250,000 clones, more than 85% seen once. Sequenced: peripheral blood. Receptors were obtained from a young adult with COVID-19, enrolled during active disease.

V usage is TRBV5-3 and J usage is TRBJ1-2; D remains ambiguous. TRBV5-3 is identified as an open reading frame with a role that is uncertain. The V end was cut by 7 bases, the J end by 2 bases, with 24 bases between. The CDR3 loop spans 17 amino acids. The CDR3 DNA reads TGTGCCAGAGGATTCCTTCTGGTGGGCACCGTCAACTATGGCTACACCTTC. Translating it yields CARGFLLVGTVNYGYTF.

The rearrangement uses TRBV29-1 and TRBJ2-3; no clear D gene. The germline V and J ends were trimmed by 4 bases and 3 bases, with 8 bases remaining between them. CDR1 is SQVTM and CDR2 is ANQGSEA in the germline V gene. The CDR3 length is 12 residues. CDR3 protein: CSVVGGTDTQYF. In nucleotides, the CDR3 is TGCAGCGTTGTTGGCGGTACAGATACGCAGTATTTT.

The chain joins TRBV7-2 to TRBJ1-4, with a possible D match to TRBD1 (5 bases). The CDR3 totals 15 residues. V lost 2 bases and J 0 bases, leaving 7 bases between the germline ends. CDR1 and CDR2 from the germline V gene are SGHTA and FQGNSA. CDR3 loop: CASSLRGPTNEKLFF. CDR3 nucleotide sequence: TGTGCCAGCAGCTTAAGGGGCCCAACTAATGAAAAACTGTTTTTT.

The J gene is TRBJ1-2, the V gene TRBV27, with 9 positions matching TRBD1. Trimming removed 6 bases from V and 4 bases from J; junction bases left unmatched: 9. The CDR3 contains 15 residues. Germline values: CDR1 MNHEY, CDR2 SMNVEV (reference sequence). This CDR3 reads CASRGQGSTGYGYTF. The CDR3 region has the DNA TGTGCCAGCAGGGGACAGGGATCTACGGGCTATGGCTACACCTTC.

In this sample, this clone turned up once. V and J are TRBV14 and TRBJ2-3; D perhaps matches TRBD2 (5 bases). Trimming took off 3 bases at V and 4 bases at J, with 11 bases between the two ends. This CDR3 region has 14 residues. The germline V gene has CDR1 SGHDN and CDR2 FVKESK. CDR3 amino acids: CASSHPLVPDTQYF. The CDR3 nucleotides read TGTGCCAGCAGCCACCCACTAGTCCCAGATACGCAGTATTTT.

The CDR3 DNA sequence: TGTGCCAGCAGCTGGGGAGCGGGAGGGACATCAGATACGCAGTATTTT. Translated: CASSWGAGGTSDTQYF. This chain connects TRBV11-2 to TRBJ2-3; 10 bases match TRBD2. Per germline, CDR1 SGHAT and CDR2 FQNNGV. The CDR3 sequence is 16 residues long. V trimming: 4 bases; J trimming: 4 bases; junction bases outside the gene matches: 8. The full variable domain, completed using reference TRBV11-2 and TRBJ2-3, is EAGVAQSPRYKIIEKRQSVAFWCNPISGHATLYWYQQILGQGPKLLIQFQNNGVVDDSQLPKDRFSAERLKGVDSTLKIQPAKLEDSAVYLCASSWGAGGTSDTQYFGPGTRLTVL.

This clone was detected once. The chain's CDR3 is CSVVRDAEAFF. CDR3 nucleotides: TGCAGCGTTGTCAGGGATGCTGAAGCTTTCTTT. V usage is TRBV29-1 and J usage is TRBJ1-1; possible D gene TRBD1, 5 bases. Per germline, CDR1 SQVTM and CDR2 ANQGSEA. Trimming left V 4 bases short and J 6 bases short, with 9 bases between. There are 11 residues in the CDR3.

CDR3 coding DNA: TGTGCCAGCAGTTACTCTAGCCTAGCGGCTTCATACGAGCAGTACTTC. This codes for CASSYSSLAASYEQYF. This rearrangement joins TRBV6-5 to TRBJ2-7; 7 bases match TRBD2. In germline, CDR1 is MNHEY, CDR2 SVGAGI. This CDR3 has 16 amino acids. Losses at the gene ends were 0 bases for V and 4 bases for J; bases not matched to a gene: 9.

The chain couples TRBV6-6 to TRBJ1-1; 8 bases agree with TRBD1. Trimming took 4 bases from V and 3 from J; bases not matched to a gene: 7. The CDR3 sequence is 15 residues long. Germline assignment: CDR1 MNHNY and CDR2 SVGAGI (reference sequence). The DNA for the CDR3 is TGTGCCAGCAGTTTCCAGGGGGCGGGAGACACTGAAGCTTTCTTT. Amino acids: CASSFQGAGDTEAFF.

This chain links TRBV18 with TRBJ2-3; 8 positions agree with TRBD1. The CDR3 covers 16 residues. Per germline, CDR1 KGHSH and CDR2 LQKENI. The V gene end was trimmed by 2 bases and the J gene end by 0 bases; junction bases not matched to a gene: 4. The chain's CDR3 is CASSPGQGLSTDTQYF. The CDR3 DNA reads as TGTGCCAGCTCACCAGGACAGGGCCTTAGCACAGATACGCAGTATTTT.